The rows below give T cell receptor beta chains drawn from one sample of a study of cytomegalovirus exposure and HLA in healthy donors. Sequencing used immunoSEQ multiplex PCR; TCRdb keeps in-frame clones, though not all of them. The sample yields tens of thousands of clones, around 81% seen once. The sequencing sample was made of PBMCs. The receptors derive from a woman aged 25 to 39 in good health and CMV-seronegative. CDR3s include the opening cysteine and the closing phenylalanine or tryptophan. The D gene is left open where the match is weak. The listing skips clone size in some rows; elsewhere it reads once, few, many or a size class.

j_call d_call clone_size v_call cdr3_nt cdr3_aa
TRBJ2-5 TRBD2 NA TRBV5-1 TGCGCCAGCAGCTTGGGGACTAGCGGGACGCAAGAGACCCAGTACTTC CASSLGTSGTQETQYF
TRBJ1-1 NA few TRBV6-4 TGTGCCAGCAGTGATAGACAGGACACTGAAGCTTTCTTT CASSDRQDTEAFF
TRBJ1-5 TRBD1 NA TRBV10-3 TGTGCCATCAGTGGAGGACAGGGGGCCTTTACTAGCAATCAGCCCCAGCATTTT CAISGGQGAFTSNQPQHF
TRBJ2-7 TRBD2 few TRBV30 TGTGCCTGGGGCGCCCTAGCGGGAGTGAACGAGCAGTACTTC CAWGALAGVNEQYF
TRBJ2-3 TRBD2 NA TRBV9 TGTGCCAGCAGCGGACGACTAGCGGGAGCAGATACGCAGTATTTT CASSGRLAGADTQYF
TRBJ2-7 TRBD1 once TRBV7-9 TGTGCCAGCAGCCGACAGGGGGTCTCCTACGAGCAGTACTTC CASSRQGVSYEQYF
TRBJ2-3 TRBD1 NA TRBV5-1 TGCGCCAGCAGCTTGTCAGGGACAGGGGGCGCGGGAGATACGCAGTATTTT CASSLSGTGGAGDTQYF
TRBJ2-2 TRBD2 NA TRBV7-3 TGTGCCAGCAGCTTGTCCCTAGCGGGAGGGGTGGAGCTGTTTTTT CASSLSLAGGVELFF
TRBJ1-2 TRBD1 NA TRBV10-3 TGTGCCATCATCCGAGACAGGGGGCGGGACTATGGCTACACCTTC CAIIRDRGRDYGYTF
TRBJ2-3 TRBD2 NA TRBV7-9 TGTGCCAGCAGCATTAGCGGGAGGGCCACAGATACGCAGTATTTT CASSISGRATDTQYF
TRBJ2-7 TRBD2 NA TRBV5-1 TGCGCCAGCAGCCCCAGGGGACTAGCGGGAGGGCCTGCGTACGAGCAGTACTTC CASSPRGLAGGPAYEQYF
TRBJ1-2 NA NA TRBV15 TGTGCCACCAGCAGAGATGGACAGATGGGCTATGGCTACACCTTC CATSRDGQMGYGYTF
TRBJ2-3 NA NA TRBV6-5 TGTGCCAGCAGTCGACACCACACAGATACGCAGTATTTT CASSRHHTDTQYF
TRBJ2-1 TRBD2 NA TRBV5-1 TGCGCCAGCAGCTTGGAGACTAGCGGGAGTTTAGGTGAGCAGTTCTTC CASSLETSGSLGEQFF
TRBJ1-5 NA NA TRBV4-1 TGCGCCAGCAGCCAAGAACCGACGCGGAATCAGCCCCAGCATTTT CASSQEPTRNQPQHF
TRBJ2-1 TRBD2 once TRBV14 TGTGCCAGCAGCCAACAGAGCGGGAGGGTTTTTGTGAATGAGCAGTTCTTC CASSQQSGRVFVNEQFF
TRBJ2-2 TRBD2 NA TRBV11-3 TGTGCCAGCAGCTTAAGCGGGAGGCTTGGCACCGGGGAGCTGTTTTTT CASSLSGRLGTGELFF
TRBJ2-7 NA NA TRBV30 TGTGCCTGGGGACATATTGAGACAGGGACTCGGTACGAGCAGTACTTC CAWGHIETGTRYEQYF
TRBJ1-1 NA NA TRBV19 TGTGCCAGTAGTGTTGGGCGCTGGGCTACAGGTAGCCCTAACACTGAAGCTTTCTTT CASSVGRWATGSPNTEAFF
TRBJ2-5 NA NA TRBV5-4 TGTGCCAGCAGCTTGGTGGGGTCGGGGCAAGAGACCCAGTACTTC CASSLVGSGQETQYF
TRBJ2-1 NA few TRBV6-6 TGTGCCAGCAGTAAACTAGCAGGAGCCTACAATGAGCAGTTCTTC CASSKLAGAYNEQFF
TRBJ2-7 NA NA TRBV4-2 TGTGCCAGCAGCCAGGACAACTACGAGCAGTACTTC CASSQDNYEQYF
TRBJ2-5 NA NA TRBV18 TGTGCCAGCTCACCACTAGCGGACCCAGGGACCCAGTACTTC CASSPLADPGTQYF
TRBJ1-2 TRBD1 NA TRBV5-1 TGCGCCAGCAGCATTATTACAGGGGGCGACTATGGCTACACCTTC CASSIITGGDYGYTF
TRBJ2-5 TRBD1 NA TRBV6-5 TGTGCCAGCAGTTACAACGGACAGGGACCCCGAGAGACCCAGTACTTC CASSYNGQGPRETQYF
TRBJ2-3 TRBD2 NA TRBV9 TGTGCCAGCAGCGTTAGCGGGGATACGCAGTATTTT CASSVSGDTQYF
TRBJ1-2 NA NA TRBV28 TGTGCCAGCAGTTTAGAGTACTATGGCTACACCTTC CASSLEYYGYTF
TRBJ2-5 TRBD1 NA TRBV19 TGTGCCAGTAGATTTCGACAGGGGGAAGAGACCCAGTACTTC CASRFRQGEETQYF
TRBJ2-3 NA NA TRBV7-2 TGTGCCAGCAGCCCCCCTCCCCGCACAGATACGCAGTATTTT CASSPPPRTDTQYF
TRBJ2-1 TRBD2 NA TRBV4-2 TGTGCCAGCAGCCAAGGCCAGGTTTGGGCGGGAGGTTCATACAATGAGCAGTTCTTC CASSQGQVWAGGSYNEQFF
TRBJ2-3 NA NA TRBV7-3 TGTGCCAGCACCAATAGCTACACAGATACGCAGTATTTT CASTNSYTDTQYF
TRBJ2-7 TRBD1 NA TRBV6-6 TGTGCCAGGGCCGGGACAGGGTTTAACGAGCAGTACTTC CARAGTGFNEQYF
TRBJ2-3 TRBD1 NA TRBV7-9 TGTTCCAGCAGCTCTAACAGGGGGACGCAGTATTTT CSSSSNRGTQYF
TRBJ2-3 TRBD1 NA TRBV6-1 TGTGCCAGCAGCCTAACAGGGGGGTCCACAGATACGCAGTATTTT CASSLTGGSTDTQYF
TRBJ2-3 TRBD2 once TRBV6-1 TGTGCCAGCACCCTAGCGGGAAACACAGATACGCAGTATTTT CASTLAGNTDTQYF
TRBJ2-7 NA NA TRBV28 TGTGCCAGCAGATCGCCCCGGGATGGAGCCTGCGAGCAGTACTTC CASRSPRDGACEQYF
TRBJ1-2 TRBD1 once TRBV19 TGTGCCAGTAGTCTAAACCCCCCGGGACAGGGTGACTATGGCTACACCTTC CASSLNPPGQGDYGYTF
TRBJ2-2 NA NA TRBV7-9 TGTGCCAGCAGCTTAGCGTCCCAGGGGGAGCTGTTTTTT CASSLASQGELFF
TRBJ2-7 TRBD2 NA TRBV19 TGTGCCAGTAGTATAGTAGGCGGGAGCGAGCAGTACTTC CASSIVGGSEQYF
TRBJ2-2 TRBD2 NA TRBV9 TGTGCCAGCGGACCTTCGGCGGGAGGGCCCACCGGGGAGCTGTTTTTT CASGPSAGGPTGELFF
TRBJ2-3 NA NA TRBV6-1 TGTGCCAGCAGTCAGAGTGAGGGACATGATACGCAGTATTTT CASSQSEGHDTQYF
TRBJ2-6 TRBD2 NA TRBV5-1 TGCGCCAGCAGCTCCGGGACTAGCGGGTTGGGAGGAGGGGCCAACGTCCTGACTTTC CASSSGTSGLGGGANVLTF
TRBJ2-7 TRBD1 NA TRBV4-1 TGCGCCAGCAGCCAAGAGGGACAGACCTACGAGCAGTACTTC CASSQEGQTYEQYF
TRBJ1-6 NA NA TRBV15 TGTGCCACCAGCAGGATGGCCCACCGATTAAATAATTCACCCCTCCACTTT CATSRMAHRLNNSPLHF
TRBJ2-1 TRBD1 NA TRBV6-6 TGTGCCAGCAGCCCAACTAAGACAGGGAGTTTGTTCTTC CASSPTKTGSLFF
TRBJ1-4 NA NA TRBV7-2 TGTGCCAGCAGCTTAGGGGGGGGAACTAATGAAAAACTGTTTTTT CASSLGGGTNEKLFF
TRBJ1-5 TRBD1 NA TRBV29-1 TGCAGCGTTTCTACAGGGGGCAATCAGCCCCAGCATTTT CSVSTGGNQPQHF
TRBJ2-5 TRBD1 NA TRBV6-6 TGTGCCAGCCAACCAACAGGGGGCGCAGCCCAGTACTTC CASQPTGGAAQYF
TRBJ2-7 NA few TRBV5-4 TGTGCCAGCAGCACCGGGACTTTAAGCTCCTACGAGCAGTACTTC CASSTGTLSSYEQYF
TRBJ1-5 NA once TRBV5-1 TGCGCCAGCAGCTTGACAGGGACGAGCAATCAGCCCCAGCATTTT CASSLTGTSNQPQHF
TRBJ1-5 NA once TRBV6-1 TGTGCCAGCAGTGAGATCTCAGGGGTGGGCAATCAGCCCCAGCATTTT CASSEISGVGNQPQHF
TRBJ2-1 TRBD2 NA TRBV7-3 TGTGCCAGCAGCTCCCGGGGGGGCTACAATGAGCAGTTCTTC CASSSRGGYNEQFF
TRBJ2-5 TRBD1 NA TRBV7-9 TGTGCCAGCAGCCGAACCAAACGGGACAGGAGAGGAGTAGAGACCCAGTACTTC CASSRTKRDRRGVETQYF
TRBJ2-1 NA NA TRBV5-4 TGTGCCAGCAGCTTGGGACTAGTCTCCTACAATGAGCAGTTCTTC CASSLGLVSYNEQFF
TRBJ1-1 TRBD1 NA TRBV30 TGTGCCTGGGCGGGACAGGGGGCGCTCACTGAAGCTTTCTTT CAWAGQGALTEAFF